Listed below are T cell receptor beta chains from one sample, sequenced in a study of blood T cells in healthy people across ages. TCRdb re-derived calls from the 5' RACE reads in MiXCR, one entry per CDR3 protein. The profile covers more than 500,000 distinct CDR3 sequences, with about 25% appearing a single time and approximately 3.6% taken by the ten largest. The sample also formed part of further work on T cells of mothers and their children.

Sequenced sample: blood. The source is a boy aged 2 to 10 in good health. Each CDR3 is given with its conserved first and last residue. Each record gives: clone size, V gene, D gene, J gene, CDR3 protein, CDR3 DNA. The D gene is left open where the match is weak. Rows give clone size only sometimes, using once, few, many, or a class for an expanded clone.

.	TRBV12-3/TRBV12-4	.	TRBJ2-4	CASLWTPLFIAKNIQYF	TGTGCCAGCTTGTGGACACCACTCTTCATAGCCAAAAACATTCAGTACTTC
.	TRBV5-1	.	TRBJ1-6	CASRNSDKPLHF	TGCGCCAGCAGGAATTCGGACAAACCCCTCCACTTT
few	TRBV27	.	TRBJ1-4	CASRDGRGGEKLFF	TGTGCCAGCAGGGATGGGAGAGGAGGTGAAAAACTGTTTTTT
few	TRBV29-1	.	TRBJ2-6	CSVLSGSQARSGANVLTF	TGCAGCGTCCTGTCGGGCAGCCAAGCCCGTTCTGGGGCCAACGTCCTGACTTTC
.	TRBV5-1	TRBD2	TRBJ2-5	CASSLSTGTSGETQYF	TGCGCCAGCAGCCTATCAACCGGGACTAGCGGGGAGACCCAGTACTTC
.	TRBV12-3/TRBV12-4	.	TRBJ1-1	CASTRDTENTEAFF	TGTGCCAGCACCCGGGACACGGAGAACACTGAAGCTTTCTTT
.	TRBV2	.	TRBJ2-7	CASQLISYEQYF	TGTGCCAGCCAACTCATCTCCTACGAGCAGTACTTC
.	TRBV20-1	.	TRBJ2-5	CSARDESAVQTRVF	TGCAGTGCTAGAGATGAGAGTGCTGTCCAAACCAGGGTGTTC
.	TRBV13	.	TRBJ1-3	CASRVRHSGNTIYF	TGTGCCAGCAGAGTCAGACACTCTGGAAACACCATATATTTT
few	TRBV7-2	.	TRBJ1-1	CASSFRGRGNTEAFF	TGTGCCAGCAGCTTTCGGGGGCGCGGGAACACTGAAGCTTTCTTT
.	TRBV5-1	TRBD1	TRBJ2-7	CASSYQGTDLYEQYF	TGCGCCAGCAGTTATCAAGGGACAGACCTCTACGAGCAGTACTTC
.	TRBV6-6	.	TRBJ1-6	CASTSRAGNSPLHF	TGTGCCAGCACCTCAAGGGCGGGGAATTCACCCCTCCACTTT
.	TRBV28	TRBD2	TRBJ2-7	CASRPSLAGHYEQYF	TGTGCCAGCAGACCAAGCCTAGCGGGACACTACGAGCAGTACTTC
.	TRBV20-1	.	TRBJ2-7	CSAHYYEQYF	TGCAGTGCCCACTACTACGAGCAGTACTTC
many	TRBV12-3/TRBV12-4	.	TRBJ2-4	CASTLDPLADIQYF	TGTGCCAGCACCCTTGACCCACTCGCGGACATTCAGTACTTC
.	TRBV19	.	TRBJ2-1	CASSIDRGGHNEQFF	TGTGCCAGTAGTATAGACAGAGGAGGGCACAATGAGCAGTTCTTC
.	TRBV2	TRBD2	TRBJ2-1	CASSEASGRSTEQFF	TGTGCCAGCAGTGAAGCGAGCGGGAGAAGCACTGAGCAGTTCTTC
.	TRBV6-2/TRBV6-3	.	TRBJ1-1	CASSYPGVESSTEAFF	TGTGCCAGCAGTTACCCGGGGGTGGAATCCAGCACTGAAGCTTTCTTT
few	TRBV30	.	TRBJ2-7	CAWSVRETYRHEQYF	TGTGCCTGGAGTGTACGGGAGACATACCGCCACGAGCAGTACTTC
few	TRBV30	TRBD1	TRBJ2-5	CAWNSGQGLKETQYF	TGTGCCTGGAACTCCGGACAGGGATTGAAAGAGACCCAGTACTTC
.	TRBV9	TRBD1	TRBJ2-2	CASSVATGAHTGELFF	TGTGCCAGCAGCGTAGCGACAGGGGCGCACACCGGGGAGCTGTTTTTT
.	TRBV11-3	.	TRBJ2-1	CASSYLGAGSSNEQFF	TGTGCCAGCAGCTACTTGGGGGCCGGGAGCTCCAATGAGCAGTTCTTC
once	TRBV10-3	TRBD1	TRBJ1-5	CAIRVGTDSNQPQHF	TGTGCCATCAGAGTCGGGACAGATAGCAATCAGCCCCAGCATTTT
.	TRBV29-1	.	TRBJ2-7	CSVGGQGRYEQYF	TGCAGCGTTGGGGGCCAGGGTCGCTACGAGCAGTACTTC
.	TRBV7-3	.	TRBJ2-1	CASSLTAMVNEQFF	TGTGCCAGCAGCTTAACAGCCATGGTCAATGAGCAGTTCTTC
.	TRBV20-1	.	TRBJ2-3	CSARPASEADTQYF	TGCAGTGCTAGACCGGCTAGCGAAGCAGATACGCAGTATTTT
few	TRBV4-3	.	TRBJ2-1	CASSQDGRYNEQFF	TGCGCCAGCAGCCAAGATGGTCGCTACAATGAGCAGTTCTTC
.	TRBV5-1	TRBD1	TRBJ2-5	CASSTQGAFRETQYF	TGCGCCAGCAGCACCCAGGGGGCCTTCAGAGAGACCCAGTACTTC
.	TRBV7-9	.	TRBJ2-1	CASSPLVGRNEQFF	TGTGCCAGCAGCCCTCTGGTCGGCCGAAATGAGCAGTTCTTC
.	TRBV10-3	.	TRBJ1-2	CAISESGGRFYGYTF	TGTGCCATCAGTGAGTCGGGGGGCCGCTTCTATGGCTACACCTTC